This TCR beta chain derives from a study of blood T cell repertoires in COVID-19 (dated by TCRdb to about 2020). Regarding the research as a whole: Collaborator samples came from the United States, Italy and Spain and covered acute and convalescent phases of COVID-19. The material from the prospective study consisted of cDNA or gDNA derived from T cells, B-cell-depleted T cells, or PBMCs. Subjects who had been exposed to COVID-19, were actively infected with it, or had recovered from it provided the deeply sampled blood TCRbeta repertoires that made up the dataset. The repertoires were released in a freely available public database meant as a resource for research on the immune response to SARS-CoV-2. Samples came from the ongoing ImmuneRACE study (first 160 participants) plus 1,254 subjects from 6 global collaborators. The sample metadata nearly always contained a de-identified subject ID, COVID-19 status, age in years and sex. Where HLA class I and class II types were available, the types were taken from metadata supplied by the sample provider, not from assay-based typing. The research as a whole found: The amount of clinical and demographic metadata varied by source and participant and was provided uncurated.

The immunoSEQ Assay, a bias-controlled multiplex PCR, was used to amplify TCRbeta CDR3 regions from genomic DNA. In the original analysis: Nucleated cell counts per sample were estimated from amplification of reference gene primers within the assay. Sequence reads were collapsed and filtered to measure the absolute abundance of every unique TCRbeta CDR3 rearrangement. Productive Simpson clonality was computed per sample as the square root of Simpson's diversity index over productive rearrangements. TCRdb retrieved this table from immuneACCESS and kept in-frame rearrangements only. Not all clones are present; in checked studies, unresolved V genes account for under half, and no reason is known for the remainder. That table furnishes V, J and clone size, whereas the DNA furnished D and trimming. Within this sample are roughly 28,000 clones, with about four fifths of them counted one time only. 60% to 70% of the sample rests with the top ten.

The collaborating institutions used their own protocols to collect whole blood in K2EDTA tubes. For TCRbeta analysis, collaborator samples were shipped as frozen whole blood, as isolated PBMCs, or as DNA extracted from either sample type. Comments on this clone: Its specific antigen is unknown. The input lacks base qualities; no much larger clone sits a single base away.

From the cysteine through the phenylalanine, the CDR3 covers 15 amino acids. The only DNA kept is the CDR3, 45 bases in frame from the first base. Trimming removed 0 bases from V and 4 bases from J, leaving 10 bases between the germline ends. The germline V gene provides CDR1 SNHLY and CDR2 FYNNEI. This clonotype was sampled from a man in his 70s with acute or convalescent COVID-19. Sequencing used peripheral blood. Rearrangement joined TRBV2 to TRBJ1-5, and perhaps TRBD1 as D gene, on 6 matching bases. In nucleotide form, the sequence is TGTGCCAGCAGTGAAGCCGACAGGTGGAATCAGCCCCAGCATTTT. This sequence encodes CASSEADRWNQPQHF.